The 26 T cell receptor beta chains below come from one sample, sequenced in a study of blood T cells in healthy people across ages (dated by TCRdb to between 2014 and 2017). Library prep was done by 5' RACE. Sequencing was performed on an Illumina HiSeq 2500. A second PCR of roughly 7 to 12 cycles was performed with a sample-barcoded 5' primer and a J-beta primer mix. TCRdb took the public reads, trimmed them with fastp at Q25, ran MiXCR for clone calling and kept in-frame beta chains. Rows matching on CDR3 protein sequence are summarized as one entry with the most common DNA and genes. Across this sample there are roughly 2 million distinct CDR3 sequences, with 49% seen only once. Of the sample, less than 2.5% falls within the top ten clones. What was sequenced was blood. The receptors derive from a middle-aged woman in good health.

The chain employs TRBV7-2 and TRBJ1-2; a possible D gene is TRBD1 (6 bases). V was trimmed by 4 bases and J by 4 bases, leaving 16 bases between them. Germline CDR1 reads SGHTA; CDR2 reads FQGNSA. The CDR3 covers 15 residues. The CDR3 coding sequence is TGTGCCAGCAGCTCAGGTGGGGGCGTTTCCTATGGCTACACCTTC. Translating it yields CASSSGGGVSYGYTF.

This clonotype was seen a few times. The chain combines TRBV12-3 or TRBV12-4 with TRBJ2-3; 9 nucleotides align to TRBD2. The CDR3 runs to 13 residues. This CDR3 is CATRVSGGNTQYF. CDR3 DNA: TGTGCTACCAGGGTTAGCGGGGGTAATACGCAGTATTTT.

About this clonotype itself: Given a much more abundant clone one base away, this may be a read error. J is TRBJ2-5 and V is TRBV7-2; D uncertain. The germline gives CDR1 SGHTA, CDR2 FQGNSA. Trimming stripped 6 bases from V and 11 bases from J, with 13 bases between. The CDR3 extends over 11 amino acids. This chain's CDR3 is CASRGINEQYF. Written as DNA, the CDR3 is TGTGCCAGCAGGGGCATCAATGAGCAGTACTTC.

The chain is built from TRBV6-6 and TRBJ2-7; D gene ambiguous. V lost 2 bases and J 1 base, leaving 12 bases between the germline ends. The germline CDR1 and CDR2 sequences are MNHNY and SVGAGI (reference sequence). This CDR3 has 15 amino acids. The CDR3 DNA follows: TGTGCCAGCAGTTACCATGGGGAACCTTCCTACGAGCAGTACTTC. As protein: CASSYHGEPSYEQYF.

This clonotype came up once. V is TRBV27 and J is TRBJ2-3; 10 bases fit TRBD1. Looked up from germline, CDR1 is MNHEY and CDR2 is SMNVEV (reference sequence). The CDR3 sequence is 16 residues long. The junction had 11 bases not matched to a gene; V was cut back by 8 bases and J by 3 bases. The CDR3 coding sequence is TGTGCCAGCCACGACAGGGGGCGAGGAGGGACAGATACGCAGTATTTT. Translating gives CASHDRGRGGTDTQYF.

CDR3 nucleotides: TGTGCCAGCAGTTATAATGTTCAGGGGCGGCCGCGCACAGATACGCAGTATTTT. It yields the protein CASSYNVQGRPRTDTQYF. This chain joins TRBV6-2 or TRBV6-3 and TRBJ2-3; D might be TRBD1 (6 bases). Germline values: CDR1 MNHEY, CDR2 SVGEGT. V was shortened by 3 bases and J by 1 base, with 20 bases between the two germline ends. This CDR3 contains 18 residues.

This clonotype appeared a few times. V is TRBV12-3 or TRBV12-4 and J is TRBJ2-3; D is perhaps TRBD1 (5 bases). The CDR3 contains 12 residues. The V end was cut by 6 bases, the J end by 9 bases, with 13 bases between. CDR3 residues: CASSSTGKTQYF. CDR3 nucleotide sequence: TGTGCCAGCAGCTCTACAGGAAAGACGCAGTATTTT.

The chain has TRBV15 and TRBJ2-1; 9 bases are a match to TRBD2. Germline V gives CDR1 LNHNV, CDR2 YYDKDF (reference sequence). This CDR3 has 16 amino acids. V gave up 0 bases and J gave up 4 bases; unmatched junction bases: 4. As DNA, the CDR3 is TGTGCCACCAGCAGAGATTTCCTAGCGGGGTACAATGAGCAGTTCTTC. Protein sequence: CATSRDFLAGYNEQFF.

The chain is built from TRBV6-2 or TRBV6-3 and TRBJ1-2, with 9 positions matching TRBD1. Germline V CDR1 and CDR2: MNHEY, SVGEGT. Trimming took 7 bases from V and 8 from J; bases not matched to a gene: 11. This CDR3 is built from 14 residues. The CDR3 DNA is TGTGCCAGCACCAAACAGGGGGCTAAGCGAGGCTACACCTTC. This gives the protein CASTKQGAKRGYTF.

This clonotype was counted between two and nine times. The J gene is TRBJ2-5, the V gene TRBV20-1; weak D call: TRBD1 (5 bases). The germline CDR1 and CDR2 sequences are DFQATT and SNEGSKA (reference sequence). The CDR3 is made up of 12 amino acids. Trimming removed 4 bases from V and 4 bases from J, with 10 bases in between. The CDR3 sequence is CSAKTQGETQYF. For the CDR3, the DNA is TGCAGTGCTAAGACCCAGGGAGAGACCCAGTACTTC.

The V and J genes are TRBV6-2 or TRBV6-3 and TRBJ1-5; weak D call: TRBD1 (5 bases). The length of the CDR3 is 18 residues. Germline V lookup: CDR1 MNHEY, CDR2 SVGEGT. Trimming left V 0 bases short and J 7 bases short, with 22 bases between. CDR3 nucleotide sequence: TGTGCCAGCAGTTACTCAACAGGTACAGGCTCCACCGGGCAGCCCCAGCATTTT. Translating gives CASSYSTGTGSTGQPQHF.

CDR3 amino acids: CASSPRQGMAYNEQFF. The CDR3 region has the DNA TGTGCCAGCAGTCCTCGACAGGGGATGGCCTACAATGAGCAGTTCTTC. The J gene is TRBJ2-1, the V gene TRBV12-3 or TRBV12-4; 8 bases match TRBD1. The V gene end was trimmed by 5 bases and the J gene end by 2 bases; junction bases not matched to a gene: 8. This CDR3 is built from 16 residues.

There are many counts of this clonotype. The gene calls are TRBV29-1 and TRBJ2-7, with TRBD1 identical over 7 bases. This CDR3 spans 12 amino acids. V lost 3 bases, J lost 2 bases, and 1 base stayed unmatched. Germline CDR1 SQVTM, CDR2 ANQGSEA. This CDR3 reads CSVEGTAYEQYF. The DNA of the CDR3 is TGCAGCGTTGAGGGGACAGCCTACGAGCAGTACTTC.

This rearrangement joins TRBV6-4 to TRBJ2-1; 7 bases align to TRBD1. Germline assignment: CDR1 MRHNA and CDR2 SNTAGT. There are 15 residues in the CDR3. V shed 2 bases, J shed 5 bases, and the junction held 6 bases outside the gene matches. CDR3 loop: CASSDGYRGHNEQFF. The CDR3 coding sequence is TGTGCCAGCAGTGACGGATACAGGGGACACAATGAGCAGTTCTTC.

This chain joins TRBV5-1 and TRBJ1-4; tentative D call: TRBD1 (6 bases). Germline CDR1 reads SGHRS; CDR2 reads YFSETQ. Trimming took off 4 bases at V and 8 bases at J, with 18 bases between the two ends. The CDR3 has 15 amino acids. The CDR3 protein is CASSGGTLEREKLFF. The CDR3 nucleotides are TGCGCCAGCAGCGGCGGGACACTGGAGAGGGAAAAACTGTTTTTT.

The V call is TRBV19, the J call TRBJ1-2, with D maybe TRBD1 (6 bases). CDR3 length: 12 amino acids. V gave up 3 bases and J gave up 11 bases, with 13 bases separating them. Germline V gene sequence: CDR1 LNHDA, CDR2 SQIVND (reference sequence). The CDR3 bases are TGTGCCAGTAGTATCTCCCAGGGGCAGTACACCTTC. Protein sequence: CASSISQGQYTF.

This clonotype was observed a handful of times. The chain recombines TRBV3-1 with TRBJ1-5, with 7 nucleotides matching TRBD1. V lost 4 bases, J lost 4 bases, and 7 bases stayed unmatched. Per germline, CDR1 LGHDT and CDR2 YNNKEL (reference sequence). This CDR3 region has 15 residues. CDR3 nucleotides: TGTGCCAGCAGCCCCCGACAGGGTCAAAATCAGCCCCAGCATTTT. It encodes CASSPRQGQNQPQHF.

There are a few counts of this clonotype. The chain uses TRBV29-1 and TRBJ1-5, with 8 bases identical to TRBD1. Germline V lookup: CDR1 SQVTM, CDR2 ANQGSEA. With V trimmed by 6 bases and J by 2 bases, 6 bases remained unmatched. The CDR3 runs to 14 residues. CDR3 nucleotide sequence: TGCAGCGTATGGACAGGGAATGGCAATCAGCCCCAGCATTTT. Translating gives CSVWTGNGNQPQHF. Combining the CDR3 with reference TRBV29-1 and TRBJ1-5 gives the whole variable domain SAVISQKPSRDICQRGTSLTIQCQVDSQVTMMFWYRQQPGQSLTLIATANQGSEATYESGFVIDKFPISRPNLTFSTLTVSNMSPEDSSIYLCSVWTGNGNQPQHFGDGTRLSIL.

This chain uses TRBV6-5 with TRBJ2-1, with a possible D match to TRBD1 (6 bases). Germline CDR1 MNHEY, CDR2 SVGAGI. V lost 6 bases and J 4 bases, leaving 10 bases between the germline ends. The CDR3 runs 13 residues. CDR3 in amino acids: CASRRQEYNEQFF. The CDR3 DNA is TGTGCCAGCAGACGACAGGAGTACAATGAGCAGTTCTTC.

In DNA form, the CDR3 reads TGCAGTGCTAGAGATTCGGCGCACTACAATGAGCAGTTCTTC. Protein sequence: CSARDSAHYNEQFF. The chain couples TRBV20-1 to TRBJ2-1; D is unclear. Germline V gene data show CDR1 as DFQATT and CDR2 as SNEGSKA (reference sequence). V lost 0 bases, J lost 3 bases, and 9 bases lay in between. CDR3 length equals 14 residues.

This clonotype was counted between two and nine times. The V and J genes are TRBV7-2 and TRBJ2-4, with TRBD1 identical over 7 bases. V lost 1 base to trimming and J lost 7 bases; unmatched junction nucleotides: 16. This CDR3 region has 18 residues. The germline V gene has CDR1 SGHTA and CDR2 FQGNSA. CDR3 sequence reads: CASSLEGPDRAVSNIQYF. CDR3 DNA sequence: TGTGCCAGCAGCTTAGAAGGTCCAGACAGGGCAGTTTCCAACATTCAGTACTTC.

The V gene is TRBV20-1, the J gene TRBJ2-5; 7 bases fit TRBD1. V shed 0 bases, J shed 2 bases, and the junction held 9 bases outside the gene matches. Germline V gene lookup returns CDR1 DFQATT and CDR2 SNEGSKA (reference sequence). CDR3 length: 16 residues. The CDR3 region has the DNA TGCAGTGCTAGAGATACGGCGACAGGGAATCAAGAGACCCAGTACTTC. This encodes CSARDTATGNQETQYF.

This clonotype occurred a few times. The V gene is TRBV7-2, the J gene TRBJ2-5, with TRBD2 matching over 8 bases. In germline, CDR1 is SGHTA, CDR2 FQGNSA. The V and J ends lost 5 bases and 0 bases, in that order; junction bases with no gene match: 5. This CDR3 is 15 amino acids long. CDR3 sequence (DNA): TGTGCCAGCAGCCAAACGGGGGGGTACCAAGAGACCCAGTACTTC. It is translated as CASSQTGGYQETQYF.

The chain links TRBV6-2 or TRBV6-3 to TRBJ2-1, with D hard to call. Germline-derived CDR1 and CDR2 are MNHEY and SVGEGT. V lost 2 bases and J lost 4, with 9 bases in between. The CDR3 extends over 14 amino acids. CDR3 in amino acids: CASSYGSDYNEQFF. DNA for the CDR3: TGTGCCAGCAGTTACGGATCAGATTACAATGAGCAGTTCTTC.

This sequence joins TRBV15 and TRBJ2-7; no definite D call. V lost 4 bases and J 0 bases, leaving 13 bases between the germline ends. CDR1 is LNHNV, CDR2 YYDKDF, per germline (reference sequence). This CDR3 has 15 amino acids. CDR3 residues: CATSIFSGASYEQYF. As DNA, the CDR3 is TGTGCCACCAGCATCTTCTCAGGAGCCTCCTACGAGCAGTACTTC. The complete variable domain, with remaining parts taken from reference TRBV15 and TRBJ2-7, reads DAMVIQNPRYQVTQFGKPVTLSCSQTLNHNVMYWYQQKSSQAPKLLFHYYDKDFNNEADTPDNFQSRRPNTSFCFLDIRSPGLGDTAMYLCATSIFSGASYEQYFGPGTRLTVT.

This clonotype was seen once. The CDR3 is CSVELQGVLDTEAFF. The CDR3 DNA is TGCAGCGTTGAACTACAGGGGGTGTTGGACACTGAAGCTTTCTTT. V usage is TRBV29-1 and J usage is TRBJ1-1; 8 nucleotides line up with TRBD1. Germline assignment: CDR1 SQVTM and CDR2 ANQGSEA. V dropped 2 bases and J dropped 3; count of bases not matched to a gene: 8. The length of the CDR3 is 15 residues.